This is a list of T cell receptor beta chains from one sample in a study of cytomegalovirus exposure and HLA in healthy donors. Produced via immunoSEQ multiplex PCR; TCRdb's table is partial and in-frame only. The repertoire holds some 140,000 clones, roughly 80% seen once, with around 2.2% in the top ten. Material: PBMCs. The receptors here all came from a man in his thirties or forties in good health and CMV-seronegative. CDR3s include the opening cysteine and the closing phenylalanine or tryptophan. The D gene is left open where the match is weak. Rows give clone size only sometimes, using once, few, many, or a class for an expanded clone.

DNA: TGTGCCAGCAGTCCCCCCAACAGGTTTAATGAAAAACTGTTTTTT
CDR3: CASSPPNRFNEKLFF
J: TRBJ1-4
size: .
V: TRBV28
D: .

DNA: TGTGCCAGCAGCGTAGCAGGACAGGGGACCGGGGAGCTGTTTTTT
CDR3: CASSVAGQGTGELFF
J: TRBJ2-2
size: .
V: TRBV9
D: TRBD1

DNA: TGTGCCAGCAGTTACCGACAGCGCTACGAGCAGTACTTC
CDR3: CASSYRQRYEQYF
J: TRBJ2-7
size: .
V: TRBV6-5
D: .

DNA: TGTGCCAGTAGTGGGCCCAGCTCCTACAATGAGCAGTTCTTC
CDR3: CASSGPSSYNEQFF
J: TRBJ2-1
size: .
V: TRBV19
D: .

DNA: TGTGCCAGCAGAGACCCGGGGTCACCCTCATACTACGAGCAGTACTTC
CDR3: CASRDPGSPSYYEQYF
J: TRBJ2-7
size: .
V: TRBV27
D: .

DNA: TGTGCCAGCAGCTTAGCGGGAGTGAACGGGGAGCTGTTTTTT
CDR3: CASSLAGVNGELFF
J: TRBJ2-2
size: .
V: TRBV7-9
D: .

DNA: TGTGCCTGGAGTGTTCTCGACTCTTTAAATTCACCCCTCCACTTT
CDR3: CAWSVLDSLNSPLHF
J: TRBJ1-6
size: few
V: TRBV30
D: .

DNA: TGTGCCAGCAGCTGGACAGGGAGGGAGACCCAGTACTTC
CDR3: CASSWTGRETQYF
J: TRBJ2-5
size: .
V: TRBV6-6
D: TRBD1

DNA: TGTGCCAGCAGCTTGGTAGAGAATCAGCCCCAGCATTTT
CDR3: CASSLVENQPQHF
J: TRBJ1-5
size: .
V: TRBV11-2
D: .

DNA: TGCGCCAGCAGCACGGGACAGGGTCCCTACGAGCAGTACTTC
CDR3: CASSTGQGPYEQYF
J: TRBJ2-7
size: .
V: TRBV5-1
D: TRBD1

DNA: TGTGCCAGCAGTTACTCGGGCAGGGTTGATGGCTACACCTTC
CDR3: CASSYSGRVDGYTF
J: TRBJ1-2
size: .
V: TRBV6-5
D: .

DNA: TGCGCCAGCAGCTTGGGAGACAGACACACCGGGGAGCTGTTTTTT
CDR3: CASSLGDRHTGELFF
J: TRBJ2-2
size: .
V: TRBV5-1
D: .

DNA: TGCGCCAGCAGCCGTATAGGACAACCTTATGGCTACACCTTC
CDR3: CASSRIGQPYGYTF
J: TRBJ1-2
size: .
V: TRBV5-1
D: .

DNA: TGTGCCAGCAGCCCCGGAGGGAACTATGGCTACACCTTC
CDR3: CASSPGGNYGYTF
J: TRBJ1-2
size: .
V: TRBV5-5
D: .

DNA: TGTGCCAGCAGTAAATCCATGGGGGCTAGAGGCTACACCTTC
CDR3: CASSKSMGARGYTF
J: TRBJ1-2
size: .
V: TRBV6-5
D: .

DNA: TGTGCCAGCAGCTCCCCAATTAGCGGGAGTGGATTGAGCGGGGAGCTGTTTTTT
CDR3: CASSSPISGSGLSGELFF
J: TRBJ2-2
size: .
V: TRBV7-9
D: TRBD2

DNA: TGTGCCAGCACTATAAATACCGGGGAGCTGTTTTTT
CDR3: CASTINTGELFF
J: TRBJ2-2
size: once
V: TRBV28
D: .